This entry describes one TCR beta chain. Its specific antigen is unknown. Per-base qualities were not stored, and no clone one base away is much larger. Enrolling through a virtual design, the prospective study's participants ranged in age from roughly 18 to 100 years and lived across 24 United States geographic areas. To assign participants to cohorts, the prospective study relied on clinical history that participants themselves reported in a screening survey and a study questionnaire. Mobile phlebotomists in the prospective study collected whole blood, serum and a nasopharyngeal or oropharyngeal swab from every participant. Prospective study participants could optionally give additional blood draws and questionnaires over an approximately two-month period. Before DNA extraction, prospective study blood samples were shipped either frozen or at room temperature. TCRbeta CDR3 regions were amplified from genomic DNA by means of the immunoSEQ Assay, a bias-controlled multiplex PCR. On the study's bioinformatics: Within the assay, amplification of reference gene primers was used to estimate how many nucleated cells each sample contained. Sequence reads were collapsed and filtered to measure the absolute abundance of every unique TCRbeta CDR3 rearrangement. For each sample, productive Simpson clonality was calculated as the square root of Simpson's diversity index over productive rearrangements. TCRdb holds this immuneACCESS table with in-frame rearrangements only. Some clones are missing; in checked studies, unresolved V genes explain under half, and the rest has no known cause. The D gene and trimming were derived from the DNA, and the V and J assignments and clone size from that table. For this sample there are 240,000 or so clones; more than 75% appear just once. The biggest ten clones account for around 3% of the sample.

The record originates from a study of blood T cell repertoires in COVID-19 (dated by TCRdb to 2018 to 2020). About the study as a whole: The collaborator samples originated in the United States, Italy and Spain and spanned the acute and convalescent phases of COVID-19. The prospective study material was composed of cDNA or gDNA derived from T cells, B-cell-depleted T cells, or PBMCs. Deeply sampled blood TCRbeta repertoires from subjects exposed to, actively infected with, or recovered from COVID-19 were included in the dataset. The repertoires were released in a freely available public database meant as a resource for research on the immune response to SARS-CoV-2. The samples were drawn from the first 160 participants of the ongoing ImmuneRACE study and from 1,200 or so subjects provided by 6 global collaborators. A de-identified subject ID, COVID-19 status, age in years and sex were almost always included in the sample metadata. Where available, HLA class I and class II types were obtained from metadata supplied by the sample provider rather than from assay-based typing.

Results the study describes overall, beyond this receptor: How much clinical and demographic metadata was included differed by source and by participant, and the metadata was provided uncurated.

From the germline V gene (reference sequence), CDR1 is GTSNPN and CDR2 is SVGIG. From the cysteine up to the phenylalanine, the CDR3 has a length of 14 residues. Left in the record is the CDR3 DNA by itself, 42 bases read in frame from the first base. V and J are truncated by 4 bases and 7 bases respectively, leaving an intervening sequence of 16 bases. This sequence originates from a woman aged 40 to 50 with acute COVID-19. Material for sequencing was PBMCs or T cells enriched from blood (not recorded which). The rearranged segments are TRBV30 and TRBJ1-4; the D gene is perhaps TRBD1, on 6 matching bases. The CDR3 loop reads CAWKQGSGREKLFF. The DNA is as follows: TGTGCCTGGAAACAGGGTAGTGGACGTGAAAAACTGTTTTTT.